The next 27 T cell receptor beta chains were all read from a single sample in a study of blood T cell repertoires in COVID-19. Clones were read by immunoSEQ multiplex PCR, and TCRdb kept only the in-frame ones, dropping some. This repertoire shows around 68,000 clones, 90% to 95% found once; its top ten account for about 3.1%. The specimen sequenced was peripheral blood. These receptors all come from a man between 70 and 80 years old with active COVID-19.

V gene TRBV6-5 combines with J gene TRBJ1-1; D gene ambiguous. Germline CDR1 is MNHEY and CDR2 is SVGAGI. Trimming removed 2 bases at V and 3 bases at J, with 10 bases between. This CDR3 contains 14 residues. The CDR3 DNA reads as TGTGCCAGCAGTTACGGCGGTCGGGACACTGAAGCTTTCTTT. Protein: CASSYGGRDTEAFF.

This chain links TRBV5-1 with TRBJ1-1; 9 bases align to TRBD1. After removal of 2 bases from V and 10 bases from J, the junction contained 3 bases not matched to a gene. CDR1 is SGHRS and CDR2 is YFSETQ in the germline V gene. The CDR3 length is 12 residues. The chain's CDR3 is CASSLGQGRAFF. CDR3 bases: TGCGCCAGCAGCTTAGGACAGGGGAGAGCTTTCTTT. The whole variable domain, filled in from reference TRBV5-1 and TRBJ1-1, reads KAGVTQTPRYLIKTRGQQVTLSCSPISGHRSVSWYQQTPGQGLQFLFEYFSETQRNKGNFPGRFSGRQFSNSRSEMNVSTLELGDSALYLCASSLGQGRAFFGQGTRLTVV.

V and J are TRBV5-8 and TRBJ2-2; TRBD2 agrees at 14 bases. V was clipped by 4 bases and J by 6 bases; unmatched bases: 5. CDR1 SGHTS and CDR2 YDEGEE come from the germline V gene. CDR3 length equals 16 residues. CDR3 sequence (DNA): TGTGCCAGCAGCCCCATGACTAGCGGGGGGGCCGGGGAGCTGTTTTTT. Protein: CASSPMTSGGAGELFF.

The chain joins TRBV6-2 or TRBV6-3 to TRBJ1-1; D may be TRBD1 (5 bases). This CDR3 is 14 amino acids long. V was trimmed by 0 bases and J by 10 bases, leaving 15 bases between them. Germline-derived CDR1 and CDR2 are MNHEY and SVGEGT. The CDR3 here is CASSYSKGRGVAFF. CDR3 DNA: TGTGCCAGCAGTTACTCGAAGGGGCGAGGAGTAGCTTTCTTT.

This rearrangement joins TRBV6-5 to TRBJ1-1, with D perhaps matching TRBD1 (6 bases). The ends were cut back, 5 bases at V and 4 bases at J, with 17 bases in the middle. In germline, CDR1 is MNHEY, CDR2 SVGAGI. This CDR3 region has 15 residues. The CDR3 DNA sequence: TGTGCCAGCAGTCCCGTGGGGGGGCCCGGCACTGAAGCTTTCTTT. Amino acids: CASSPVGGPGTEAFF.

The chain has TRBV19 and TRBJ2-7; possible D gene TRBD1, 6 bases. Germline V lookup: CDR1 LNHDA, CDR2 SQIVND (reference sequence). Trimming stripped 5 bases from V and 4 bases from J, with 18 bases between. The CDR3 is 15 amino acids. The chain's CDR3 is CASSPQGAGVYEQYF. CDR3 nucleotide sequence: TGTGCCAGTAGTCCCCAAGGGGCAGGGGTTTACGAGCAGTACTTC.

The V gene is TRBV3-1 (or the pseudogene TRBV3-2), the J gene TRBJ1-1, with 11 bases matching TRBD1. Germline-derived CDR1 and CDR2 are LGHDT and YNNKEL (reference sequence). Trimming cost V 4 bases and J 4 bases; bases outside gene matches: 2. The CDR3 is 14 amino acids. This CDR3 is CASSPGTGGTEAFF. In DNA, the CDR3 is TGTGCCAGCAGCCCCGGGACAGGGGGCACTGAAGCTTTCTTT.

This clone was seen only a few times. The rearrangement links TRBV19 to TRBJ1-2; 7 nucleotides match TRBD1. J was trimmed by 3 bases and V by 5 bases; bases with no gene match: 6. The CDR3 covers 14 residues. Germline V gives CDR1 LNHDA, CDR2 SQIVND (reference sequence). The CDR3 DNA is TGTGCCAGTAGTCCCTCAACAGGGGACTATGGCTACACCTTC. Its protein is CASSPSTGDYGYTF.

This clone was seen once. The chain links TRBV7-3 to TRBJ2-5; the match to TRBD1 covers 7 bases. Germline lookup yields CDR1 SGHTA and CDR2 FQGTGA. The CDR3 extends over 14 amino acids. With 5 bases clipped from V and 5 bases from J, the junction kept 8 bases outside the gene matches. The CDR3 DNA is TGTGCCAGCAGCAGCACAGGGGCCAGTGAGACCCAGTACTTC. Protein sequence: CASSSTGASETQYF.

V gene TRBV7-9 combines with J gene TRBJ2-7, with 9 bases identical to TRBD1. This CDR3 region has 14 residues. The germline gives CDR1 SEHNR, CDR2 FQNEAQ (reference sequence). Losses at the gene ends were 0 bases for V and 6 bases for J; bases not matched to a gene: 3. DNA for the CDR3: TGTGCCAGCAGCTTAGCTGGGACAGGGCTCGAGCAGTACTTC. This gives the protein CASSLAGTGLEQYF.

In nucleotides, the CDR3 is TGTGCCAGCAGCTCTCTAGCGGGGGGCCAAGAGACCCAGTACTTC. This codes for CASSSLAGGQETQYF. V and J are TRBV7-2 and TRBJ2-5; 11 bases align to TRBD2. Germline lookup yields CDR1 SGHTA and CDR2 FQGNSA. The CDR3 extends over 15 amino acids. V dropped 4 bases and J dropped 1; count of bases not matched to a gene: 2. The whole variable domain, remainder taken from reference TRBV7-2 and TRBJ2-5, is GAGVSQSPSNKVTEKGKDVELRCDPISGHTALYWYRQSLGQGLEFLIYFQGNSAPDKSGLPSDRFSAERTGGSVSTLTIQRTQQEDSAVYLCASSSLAGGQETQYFGPGTRLLVL.

This CDR3 is CASSQELAGAPNEQFF. CDR3 DNA sequence: TGTGCCAGCAGCCAAGAGCTAGCGGGGGCCCCCAATGAGCAGTTCTTC. The chain recombines TRBV4-2 with TRBJ2-1; 10 bases fit TRBD2. CDR1 and CDR2 (germline): LGHNA, YNFKEQ. The junction had 5 bases not matched to a gene; V was cut back by 0 bases and J by 6 bases. The CDR3 extends over 16 amino acids.

The chain uses TRBV19 and TRBJ1-2; D gene uncertain. CDR1 is LNHDA, CDR2 SQIVND, per germline (reference sequence). V dropped 0 bases and J dropped 8 bases, with 7 bases sitting between them. The CDR3 is 12 amino acids. CDR3 bases: TGTGCCAGTAGTATAGACGACGGGGGCTACACCTTC. This encodes CASSIDDGGYTF.

The rearrangement joins TRBV12-3 or TRBV12-4 to TRBJ2-1, with D unclear. The V end was cut by 2 bases, the J end by 6 bases, with 2 bases between. The CDR3 is made up of 11 amino acids. The CDR3 coding sequence is TGTGCCAGCAGTTTACTCAATGAGCAGTTCTTC. It specifies CASSLLNEQFF.

The V call is TRBV3-1 (or the pseudogene TRBV3-2), the J call TRBJ2-7; the match to TRBD2 covers 9 bases. CDR1 LGHDT and CDR2 YNNKEL come from the germline V gene (reference sequence). CDR3 length: 10 amino acids. Trimming removed 8 bases from V and 11 bases from J; junction bases left unmatched: 4. CDR3 bases: TGTGCCAGCGGACTAGCGCCGAAGTACGTC. Encoded protein: CASGLAPKYV.

This clone came up a few times. This sequence joins TRBV18 and TRBJ1-5; 7 bases agree with TRBD1. Germline CDR1 and CDR2: KGHSH and LQKENI. V gave up 5 bases and J gave up 4 bases; unmatched junction bases: 2. The CDR3 runs 13 residues. CDR3 DNA: TGTGCCAGCTCAGCGGACAGGAATCAGCCCCAGCATTTT. This translates into CASSADRNQPQHF. The complete variable domain, with remaining parts taken from reference TRBV18 and TRBJ1-5, reads NAGVMQNPRHLVRRRGQEARLRCSPMKGHSHVYWYRQLPEEGLKFMVYLQKENIIDESGMPKERFSAEFPKEGPSILRIQQVVRGDSAAYFCASSADRNQPQHFGDGTRLSIL.

This chain uses TRBV21-1 with TRBJ1-3; the table's D gene call, TRBD1, was not cross checked with the DNA. TRBV21-1 is described as a pseudogene. The CDR3 extends over 17 amino acids. The CDR3 reads CASSTLRDRRSGNTIYF. The CDR3 DNA follows: TGTGCCAGCAGCACCCTCCGGGACAGGAGGTCTGGAAACACCATATATTTT.

Here the CDR3 DNA reads TGTGCCAGCAGCGATTACAGAGGACAGGTTATATCTGAAGCTTTCTTT. This encodes CASSDYRGQVISEAFF. The rearrangement links TRBV9 to TRBJ1-1; 7 positions match TRBD1. CDR3 length: 16 residues. Germline CDR1 is SGDLS and CDR2 is YYNGEE. V trimming: 3 bases; J trimming: 6 bases; junction bases outside the gene matches: 14. The full variable domain, in which reference TRBV9 and TRBJ1-1 provide the parts outside the CDR3, is DSGVTQTPKHLITATGQRVTLRCSPRSGDLSVYWYQQSLDQGLQFLIQYYNGEERAKGNILERFSAQQFPDLHSELNLSSLELGDSALYFCASSDYRGQVISEAFFGQGTRLTVV.

The rearrangement joins TRBV28 to TRBJ1-2, with 10 bases that match TRBD1. The J segment lost 8 bases and the V segment lost 2 bases, leaving 5 bases of the junction unmatched. The CDR3 has 14 residues. Germline V gene sequence: CDR1 MDHEN, CDR2 SYDVKM. CDR3 sequence reads: CASSLGTGASGYTF. The CDR3 coding sequence is TGTGCCAGCAGTTTAGGGACAGGGGCGTCGGGCTACACCTTC.

The V call is TRBV29-1, the J call TRBJ2-6, with TRBD1 matching over 8 bases. CDR3 length: 16 amino acids. J lost 0 bases, V lost 7 bases, and 8 bases had no gene match. Germline V gene lookup returns CDR1 SQVTM and CDR2 ANQGSEA. DNA for the CDR3: TGCAGCGCAAGAACCGGGACAGGCTCTGGGGCCAACGTCCTGACTTTC. Protein: CSARTGTGSGANVLTF.

This rearrangement joins TRBV29-1 to TRBJ2-1; 13 bases agree with TRBD2. V was clipped by 7 bases and J by 7 bases; unmatched bases: 10. The CDR3 length is 15 residues. The germline V gene encodes CDR1 SQVTM and CDR2 ANQGSEA. The CDR3 DNA follows: TGCAGCGGCGCCCCGGGACTAGCGGGGAAAAATGAGCAGTTCTTC. This gives the protein CSGAPGLAGKNEQFF.

The chain employs TRBV2 and TRBJ2-3; TRBD2 agrees at 7 bases. The CDR3 spans 14 residues. CDR1 and CDR2 (germline): SNHLY, FYNNEI. V lost 5 bases, J lost 5 bases, and 7 bases stayed unmatched. The CDR3 DNA follows: TGTGCCAGCAGTATGCTAGCGGCCGGAGATACGCAGTATTTT. As protein: CASSMLAAGDTQYF.

The chain combines TRBV3-1 (or the pseudogene TRBV3-2) with TRBJ2-3, with D perhaps matching TRBD2 (5 bases). Per germline, CDR1 LGHDT and CDR2 YNNKEL (reference sequence). Trimming pared 0 bases from V and 5 bases from J, leaving 15 bases between. CDR3 length: 16 amino acids. CDR3 sequence: CASSQDRLHRGDTQYF. The CDR3 coding sequence is TGTGCCAGCAGCCAAGATCGCCTCCACCGGGGAGATACGCAGTATTTT.

The V and J genes are TRBV5-1 and TRBJ2-7, with 7 positions matching TRBD2. The CDR3 is 16 residues long. With 5 bases clipped from V and 3 bases from J, the junction kept 14 bases outside the gene matches. In germline, CDR1 is SGHRS, CDR2 YFSETQ. The DNA of the CDR3 is TGCGCCAGCAGTCGCGGAGGCTCCGGGGGGTTCTACGAGCAGTACTTC. Translation: CASSRGGSGGFYEQYF. Filled out from reference TRBV5-1 and TRBJ2-7, the complete variable domain reads KAGVTQTPRYLIKTRGQQVTLSCSPISGHRSVSWYQQTPGQGLQFLFEYFSETQRNKGNFPGRFSGRQFSNSRSEMNVSTLELGDSALYLCASSRGGSGGFYEQYFGPGTRLTVT.

The chain joins TRBV11-2 to TRBJ1-1; D remains unclear. CDR3 length: 14 amino acids. Trimming stripped 3 bases from V and 6 bases from J, with 14 bases between. CDR1 and CDR2 (germline): SGHAT, FQNNGV. The CDR3 here is CASSFSGRVPEAFF. The CDR3 bases are TGTGCCAGCAGCTTCTCGGGTCGAGTCCCTGAAGCTTTCTTT.

The sample holds one count of this clone. This chain links TRBV28 with TRBJ1-1; possible D gene TRBD1, 5 bases. Trimming removed 7 bases at V and 4 bases at J, with 13 bases between. Germline V lookup: CDR1 MDHEN, CDR2 SYDVKM. The CDR3 loop spans 13 amino acids. The CDR3 loop reads CASIGGEGTEAFF. In DNA, the CDR3 is TGTGCCAGCATTGGGGGGGAGGGCACTGAAGCTTTCTTT.

The J gene is TRBJ2-5, the V gene TRBV5-1; D possibly corresponds to TRBD1 (5 bases). V gave up 5 bases and J gave up 2 bases, with 10 bases separating them. This CDR3 comprises 13 residues. Germline V lookup: CDR1 SGHRS, CDR2 YFSETQ. CDR3 bases: TGCGCCAGCAGTTTTACAGGTCAAGAGACCCAGTACTTC. Translating gives CASSFTGQETQYF.